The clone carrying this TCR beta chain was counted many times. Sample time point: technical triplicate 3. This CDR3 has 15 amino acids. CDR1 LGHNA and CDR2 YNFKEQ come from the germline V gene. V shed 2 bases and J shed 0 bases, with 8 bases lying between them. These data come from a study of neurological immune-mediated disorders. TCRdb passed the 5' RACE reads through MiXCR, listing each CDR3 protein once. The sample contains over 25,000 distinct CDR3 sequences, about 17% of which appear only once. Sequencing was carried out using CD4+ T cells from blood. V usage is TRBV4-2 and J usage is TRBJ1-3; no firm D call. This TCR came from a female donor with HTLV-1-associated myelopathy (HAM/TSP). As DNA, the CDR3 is TGTGCCAGCAGCCAACCGGACCACTCTGGAAACACCATATATTTT. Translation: CASSQPDHSGNTIYF.